These T cell receptor beta chains were read from a single sample in a study of shared clonotypes between healthy human individuals. Generated by immunoSEQ multiplex PCR, the TCRdb table keeps only in-frame clones and is missing some. Found here are hundreds of thousands of clones, roughly 83% of them singletons; the top ten hold roughly 13%. Sequenced sample: PBMCs. These receptors were obtained from a woman aged 40-49 years in good health. Some clones in this sample may be carry-over from other donors' samples. CDR3s include the opening cysteine and the closing phenylalanine or tryptophan. Each record gives: clone size, J gene, D gene, V gene, CDR3 DNA, CDR3 protein. The D gene is left open where the match is weak. Size tells how often a clone was seen (once, few, many) or the class of an expanded clone, and some rows leave it out.

>-|TRBJ2-1|-|TRBV12-5
TGTGCTAGTGGTACCCGCCCGGGCCTAGGGTTCGATGAGCAGTTCTTC
CASGTRPGLGFDEQFF
>-|TRBJ1-1|-|TRBV14
TGTGCCAGCAGCCAAGGTCCCAGGGGGAACACTGAAGCTTTCTTT
CASSQGPRGNTEAFF
>-|TRBJ2-1|-|TRBV9
TGTGCCAGCAGCCGACGGGGAACGGTAGGTGAGCAGTTCTTC
CASSRRGTVGEQFF
>-|TRBJ2-5|TRBD2|TRBV5-1
TGCGCCAGCAGCTTGGGACTAGCGGGAGTCGGGCAGTACTTC
CASSLGLAGVGQYF
>many|TRBJ2-5|TRBD2|TRBV7-8
TGTGCCAGCAGCTTAGGTGGGAGGGCCATCTGGGAGACCCAGTACTTC
CASSLGGRAIWETQYF
>-|TRBJ2-3|-|TRBV28
TGTGCCAGCACCCCCAGCGGCACAGATACGCAGTATTTT
CASTPSGTDTQYF
>few|TRBJ1-1|-|TRBV29-1
TGCAGCGTTGTCAGGGCCACTGAAGCTTTCTTT
CSVVRATEAFF
>-|TRBJ1-2|TRBD1|TRBV29-1
TGCAGCGGATGGGACAGGGCTAACTATGGCTACACCTTC
CSGWDRANYGYTF
>few|TRBJ2-1|TRBD2|TRBV2
TGTGCCAGCAGTCGACTAGCGGGAGGGTCCTACAATGAGCAGTTCTTC
CASSRLAGGSYNEQFF
>-|TRBJ1-5|TRBD1|TRBV19
TGTGCCACCAAAGACAGGGATGGGGACAATCAGCCCCAGCATTTT
CATKDRDGDNQPQHF
>-|TRBJ2-3|-|TRBV7-8
TGTGCCACCCTGGGGGAGGGCACAGATACGCAGTATTTT
CATLGEGTDTQYF
>few|TRBJ1-2|TRBD1|TRBV5-1
TGCGCCAGCAGCATGGGACAGCCTGAGGGCTACACCTTC
CASSMGQPEGYTF
>-|TRBJ2-7|-|TRBV28
TGTGCCAGCACCAGGGACAACGGCTACGAGCAGTACTTC
CASTRDNGYEQYF
>-|TRBJ1-2|-|TRBV7-8
TGTGCCAGCAGCTTAGTCGCAGGGGCAAACTATGGCTACACCTTC
CASSLVAGANYGYTF
>-|TRBJ2-1|TRBD2|TRBV11-3
TGTGCCAGCAGCTTAGGGACTAGCGGGAATTCCTACAATGAGCAGTTCTTC
CASSLGTSGNSYNEQFF
>-|TRBJ2-5|-|TRBV30
TGTGCCTGGGGGGCGGGACTCGAGTCGGAGACCCAGTACTTC
CAWGAGLESETQYF
>-|TRBJ2-2|TRBD2|TRBV11-2
TGTGCCAGCAGCCAGGGGACTAGCGGGTGGGGGACCGGGGAGCTGTTTTTT
CASSQGTSGWGTGELFF